This T cell receptor (beta chain) came from a study of blood T cells in healthy people across ages. Donors were healthy Caucasian individuals from Russia aged roughly 6 to 95. For this clonotype: The antigen is undetermined. The junction does not match germline at one end; this may be a read error.

Overall study results and limits: Age brought a roughly linear fall in TCR beta diversity measured per million T cells.

Alongside a J-beta primer mix, a sample-barcoded 5' primer served in a second PCR lasting roughly 6 to 11 cycles. TCRdb called the 5' RACE reads again in MiXCR, with one record for every CDR3 protein. The table shows about 1,600,000 distinct CDR3 sequences, with around 39% occurring only once. The sample comprised blood. The TCR originated in a woman under 30 in good health.

CDR3 sequence reads: CASSFEARQITDMQYF. The DNA for the CDR3 is TGTGCCAGCAGTTTCGAGGCGCGACAGATAACAGATATGCAGTATTTT. The chain is built from TRBV12-3 or TRBV12-4 and TRBJ2-3; TRBD1 might be the D (5 bases). The CDR3 has 16 amino acids.